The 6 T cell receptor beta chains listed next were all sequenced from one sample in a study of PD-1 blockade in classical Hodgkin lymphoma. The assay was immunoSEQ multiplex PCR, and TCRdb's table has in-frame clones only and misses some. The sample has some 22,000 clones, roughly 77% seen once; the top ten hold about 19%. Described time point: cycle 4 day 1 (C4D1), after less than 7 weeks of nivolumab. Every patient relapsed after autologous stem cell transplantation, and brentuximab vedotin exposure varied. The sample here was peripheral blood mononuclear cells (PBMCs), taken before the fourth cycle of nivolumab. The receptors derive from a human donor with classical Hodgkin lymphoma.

The CDR3 DNA sequence: TGTGCCAGTAGTACCACCGGGACAGAGAGACACTATGGCTACACCTTC. It specifies CASSTTGTERHYGYTF. This chain joins TRBV19 and TRBJ1-2; TRBD1 matches at 7 bases. In germline, CDR1 is LNHDA, CDR2 SQIVND (reference sequence). Trimming at V came to 4 bases and at J to 3 bases, leaving 11 bases not matched to a gene. CDR3 length equals 16 residues.

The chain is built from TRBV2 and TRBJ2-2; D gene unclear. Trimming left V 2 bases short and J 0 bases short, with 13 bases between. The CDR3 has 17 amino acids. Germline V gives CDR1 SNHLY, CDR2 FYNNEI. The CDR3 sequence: CASSEFSDGSNTGELFF. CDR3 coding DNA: TGTGCCAGCAGTGAATTTTCTGACGGGTCGAACACCGGGGAGCTGTTTTTT.

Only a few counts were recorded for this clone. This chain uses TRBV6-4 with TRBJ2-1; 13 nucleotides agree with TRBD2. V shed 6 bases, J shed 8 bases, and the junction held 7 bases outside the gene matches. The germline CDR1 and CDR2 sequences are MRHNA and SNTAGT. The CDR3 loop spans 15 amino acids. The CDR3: CASRELAGGSYEQFF. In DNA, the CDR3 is TGTGCCAGCAGGGAACTAGCGGGAGGGAGCTATGAGCAGTTCTTC.

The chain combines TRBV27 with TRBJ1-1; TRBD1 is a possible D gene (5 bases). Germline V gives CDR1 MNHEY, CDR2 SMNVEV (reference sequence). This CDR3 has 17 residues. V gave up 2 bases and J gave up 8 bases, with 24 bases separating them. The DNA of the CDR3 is TGTGCCAGCAGTTTACTCAACCGGGGGATGAGTTGGGGAGAAGCTTTCTTT. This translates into CASSLLNRGMSWGEAFF.

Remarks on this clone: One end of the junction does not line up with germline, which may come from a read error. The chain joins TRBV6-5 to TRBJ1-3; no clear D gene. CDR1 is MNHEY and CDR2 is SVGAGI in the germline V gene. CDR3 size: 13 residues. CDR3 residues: CASSYISGNTTYF. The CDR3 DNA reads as TGTGCCAGCAGTTACATCAGTGGAAACACCACATATTTT.

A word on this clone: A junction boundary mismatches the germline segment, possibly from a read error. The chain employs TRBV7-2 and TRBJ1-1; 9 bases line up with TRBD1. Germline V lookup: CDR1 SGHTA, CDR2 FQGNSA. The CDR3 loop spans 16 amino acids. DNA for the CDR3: TGTGCCAGCAGCCCCCAAGCGACAGGGGGTTTGACTGGAGCTTTCTTT. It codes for CASSPQATGGLTGAFF.